This is a list of T cell receptor beta chains from one sample in a study of blood T cell repertoires in COVID-19. Measured with immunoSEQ multiplex PCR; TCRdb has only the in-frame clones, and not every one. The table includes around 320,000 clones, around 90% detected once. The sample consisted of peripheral blood. The receptors were sampled from a young man with active or convalescent COVID-19. Both conserved end residues are part of each CDR3. The order of the fields is CDR3 length, D gene, J gene, V gene, clone size, CDR3 DNA, CDR3 protein. A D gene is named only where the DNA matches it firmly. A clone size is listed for some rows: how often the clone was seen (once, few, many), or a class if it is expanded.

17 | NA | TRBJ2-3 | TRBV4-3 | NA | TGCGCCAGCAGCCAAGGGGTCGGGGTTCGGGTCACAGATACGCAGTATTTT | CASSQGVGVRVTDTQYF
12 | NA | TRBJ1-1 | TRBV10-3 | NA | TGTGCCATCAGTGAACAGAACACTGAAGCTTTCTTT | CAISEQNTEAFF
13 | TRBD2 | TRBJ2-5 | TRBV5-1 | NA | TGCGCCAGCAACGCGGGGGATCAGGAGACCCAGTACTTC | CASNAGDQETQYF
13 | NA | TRBJ2-2 | TRBV27 | NA | TGTGCCAGCAGTTTCGGGAACACCGGGGAGCTGTTTTTT | CASSFGNTGELFF
13 | NA | TRBJ2-3 | TRBV7-9 | NA | TGTGCCAGCAGACTAAAGGGGCCAGATACGCAGTATTTT | CASRLKGPDTQYF
13 | TRBD1 | TRBJ1-5 | TRBV19 | NA | TGTGCCAGCCGGGACAGCCTCAATCAGCCCCAGCATTTT | CASRDSLNQPQHF
17 | TRBD2 | TRBJ2-1 | TRBV7-2 | NA | TGTGCCAGCAGCTCTCTAGCGGGGGTAAGCTCCTACAATGAGCAGTTCTTC | CASSSLAGVSSYNEQFF
15 | NA | TRBJ2-3 | TRBV9 | NA | TGTGCCAGCCGGAGGAGGGATTCCGAGACAGATACGCAGTATTTT | CASRRRDSETDTQYF
16 | TRBD2 | TRBJ2-2 | TRBV10-3 | NA | TGTGCCATCGCTGCTAGCGGGGGGGCGGGCACCGGGGAGCTGTTTTTT | CAIAASGGAGTGELFF
12 | NA | TRBJ1-1 | TRBV12-3/TRBV12-4 | few | TGTGCCAGCAGGACAGGGAACACTGAAGCTTTCTTT | CASRTGNTEAFF
15 | NA | TRBJ1-2 | TRBV14 | NA | TGTGCCAGCAGCCAAGGACAGCGCCCCTTGTATGGCTACACCTTC | CASSQGQRPLYGYTF
15 | NA | TRBJ1-2 | TRBV4-1 | NA | TGCGCCAGCAGCCAAGATCGCGGCAGATACTATGGCTACACCTTC | CASSQDRGRYYGYTF
15 | TRBD1 | TRBJ1-6 | TRBV27 | NA | TGTGCCAGCAGAACCGGGACAGTTAACTTTTCACCCCTCCACTTT | CASRTGTVNFSPLHF
16 | TRBD1 | TRBJ2-3 | TRBV10-1 | NA | TGCGCCAGCAGTGAGTCGAAGACAGGGGGCACAGATACGCAGTATTTT | CASSESKTGGTDTQYF
16 | TRBD1 | TRBJ1-6 | TRBV27 | NA | TGTGCCAGCAGTAGAAACCGGGACAGGGGTAGTTCACCCCTCCACTTT | CASSRNRDRGSSPLHF
14 | TRBD1 | TRBJ2-2 | TRBV6-6 | NA | TGTGCCAGCAGTTCGGACAGGGTGGGAGGGGAGCTGTTTTTT | CASSSDRVGGELFF
17 | TRBD2 | TRBJ2-1 | TRBV5-1 | NA | TGCGCCAGCAGCTTGGTTGGTAGCGGGGGGGCTTACAATGAGCAGTTCTTC | CASSLVGSGGAYNEQFF
14 | NA | TRBJ2-5 | TRBV2 | NA | TGTGCCAGCAGTGAATTGCAGGACCAAGAGACCCAGTACTTC | CASSELQDQETQYF
15 | TRBD2 | TRBJ2-7 | TRBV6-5 | NA | TGTGCCAGCAGTTACGGTCGCGGGAGTTACCACGAGCAGTACTTC | CASSYGRGSYHEQYF
15 | TRBD2 | TRBJ2-5 | TRBV7-2 | NA | TGTGCCAGCAGCTTAAAAGTTAGCGGGAGGGAGACCCAGTACTTC | CASSLKVSGRETQYF
14 | NA | TRBJ1-6 | TRBV7-8 | once | TGTGCCAGCAGCTTTTCCGGGGATAATTCACCCCTCCACTTT | CASSFSGDNSPLHF
17 | NA | TRBJ1-6 | TRBV7-2 | NA | TGTGCCAGCAGCCCTCCCGCGGGGGGCCTCTATAATTCACCCCTCCACTTT | CASSPPAGGLYNSPLHF
15 | TRBD2 | TRBJ2-5 | TRBV7-9 | NA | TGTGCCAGCAGCTTAGCGGGACTAGCTCAAGAGACCCAGTACTTC | CASSLAGLAQETQYF
12 | NA | TRBJ1-5 | TRBV5-4 | NA | TGTGCCAGCAGCTTGTTAGATCAGCCCCAGCATTTT | CASSLLDQPQHF
15 | NA | TRBJ2-3 | TRBV5-8 | NA | TGTGCCAGCAGCTTGGTGGCAGGGCTCACAGATACGCAGTATTTT | CASSLVAGLTDTQYF
15 | TRBD1 | TRBJ1-4 | TRBV11-2 | NA | TGTGCCAGCAGCTCAAGACAGGGCGGTTTGGAAAAACTGTTTTTT | CASSSRQGGLEKLFF
15 | TRBD1 | TRBJ1-4 | TRBV18 | NA | TGTGCCAGCTCACCAGGGACAGGGGTTAATGAAAAACTGTTTTTT | CASSPGTGVNEKLFF
16 | NA | TRBJ1-3 | TRBV6-6 | NA | TGTGCCAGCAGTTACGGCAGGGCGAGCTCTGGAAACACCATATATTTT | CASSYGRASSGNTIYF
13 | NA | TRBJ1-6 | TRBV6-5 | NA | TGTGTTACGGGAGGGGCGAGGAATTCACCCCTCCACTTT | CVTGGARNSPLHF
15 | TRBD1 | TRBJ1-1 | TRBV5-5 | NA | TGTGCCAGCAGCTCGGACGGGACAGGGCTAACTGAAGCTTTCTTT | CASSSDGTGLTEAFF
16 | TRBD1 | TRBJ1-5 | TRBV28 | NA | TGTGCCAGCGGGGGGCCAGGGGGCAGAAGGAATCAGCCCCAGCATTTT | CASGGPGGRRNQPQHF
15 | TRBD2 | TRBJ2-7 | TRBV29-1 | NA | TGCAGCGTTGCGAGGACTAGCGGGGGTGGAAAGGAGCAGTACTTC | CSVARTSGGGKEQYF
16 | NA | TRBJ2-2 | TRBV3-1/TRBV3-2 | NA | TGTGCCAGCAGCCAAGGATTTCGGACGAGGGCCGGGGAGCTGTTTTTT | CASSQGFRTRAGELFF
16 | TRBD2 | TRBJ2-3 | TRBV29-1 | NA | TGCAGCGTTGAAGATTCAGGTCGCGGGAGGGCAGATACGCAGTATTTT | CSVEDSGRGRADTQYF
14 | NA | TRBJ1-2 | TRBV9 | few | TGTGCCAGCAGCGTAGCCGGCGAGGGCTATGGCTACACCTTC | CASSVAGEGYGYTF
16 | NA | TRBJ2-7 | TRBV7-2 | NA | TGTGCCAGCAGCTTCGCCCGCAGCGGCGATTCCTACGAGCAGTACTTC | CASSFARSGDSYEQYF
14 | NA | TRBJ1-1 | TRBV7-9 | NA | TGTGCCAGCAGCTTAGTTCAATCGGAACTAGAGGCTTTCTTT | CASSLVQSELEAFF
15 | TRBD2 | TRBJ2-5 | TRBV2 | NA | TGTGCCAGCAGTGTTCTAGCGGGGGGGCAAGAGACCCAGTACTTC | CASSVLAGGQETQYF
13 | NA | TRBJ2-7 | TRBV14 | NA | TGTGCCAGCAGCCAAGATCGCGGGCTCGAGCAGTACTTC | CASSQDRGLEQYF
14 | NA | TRBJ1-2 | TRBV27 | NA | TGTGCCAGCAGTTTATCGCCGGGGTTTGGTGGCTACACCTTC | CASSLSPGFGGYTF
14 | TRBD1 | TRBJ1-1 | TRBV9 | NA | TGTGCCAGCAGCGTAGGTCAGGGGGCCACTGAAGCTTTCTTT | CASSVGQGATEAFF
15 | NA | TRBJ2-1 | TRBV11-1 | NA | TGTGCCAGCAGCACAGCGGAGGGCCTAGGCAATGAGCAGTTCTTC | CASSTAEGLGNEQFF
14 | NA | TRBJ2-4 | TRBV9 | NA | TGTGCCAGCAGCGTAGGTAGTAGCCAAAACATTCAGTACTTC | CASSVGSSQNIQYF
13 | NA | TRBJ2-3 | TRBV7-9 | NA | TGTGCCAGCAGCTTTCAGTCCCCAGATACGCAGTATTTT | CASSFQSPDTQYF
15 | NA | TRBJ2-2 | TRBV24-1 | once | TGTGCCACCAGTGATTTCGGTACCGGAGAGGGGGAGCTGTTTTTT | CATSDFGTGEGELFF